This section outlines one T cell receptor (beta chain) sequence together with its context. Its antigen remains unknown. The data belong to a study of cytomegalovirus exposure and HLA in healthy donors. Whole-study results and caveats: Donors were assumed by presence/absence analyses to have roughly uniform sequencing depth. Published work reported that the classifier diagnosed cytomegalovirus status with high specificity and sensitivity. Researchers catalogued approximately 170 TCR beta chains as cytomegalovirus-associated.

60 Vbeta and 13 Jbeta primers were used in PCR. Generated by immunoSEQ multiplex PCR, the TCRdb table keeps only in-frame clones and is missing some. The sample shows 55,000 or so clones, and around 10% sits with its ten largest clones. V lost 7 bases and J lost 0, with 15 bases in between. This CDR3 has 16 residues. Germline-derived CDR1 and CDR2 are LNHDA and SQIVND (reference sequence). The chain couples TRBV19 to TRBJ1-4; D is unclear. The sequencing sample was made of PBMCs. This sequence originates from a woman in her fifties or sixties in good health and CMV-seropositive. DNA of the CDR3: TGTGCCAGTACCTCGGTGGGGAGGACAACTAATGAAAAACTGTTTTTT. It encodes CASTSVGRTTNEKLFF.